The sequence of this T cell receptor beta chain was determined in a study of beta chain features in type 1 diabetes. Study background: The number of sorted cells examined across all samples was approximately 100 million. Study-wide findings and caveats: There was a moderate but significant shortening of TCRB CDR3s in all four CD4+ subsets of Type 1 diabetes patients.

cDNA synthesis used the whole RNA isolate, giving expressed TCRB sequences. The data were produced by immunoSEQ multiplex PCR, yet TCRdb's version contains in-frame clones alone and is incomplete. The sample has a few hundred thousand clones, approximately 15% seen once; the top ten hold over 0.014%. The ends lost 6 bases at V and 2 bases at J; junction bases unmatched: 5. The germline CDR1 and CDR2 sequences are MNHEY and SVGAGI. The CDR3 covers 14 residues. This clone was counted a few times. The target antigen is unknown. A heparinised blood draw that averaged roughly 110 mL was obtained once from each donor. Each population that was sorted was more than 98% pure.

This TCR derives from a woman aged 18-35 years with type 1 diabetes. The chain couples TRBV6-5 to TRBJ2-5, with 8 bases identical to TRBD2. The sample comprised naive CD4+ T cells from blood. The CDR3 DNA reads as TGTGCCAGCAGCCCCGGGGGGGGTCAAGAGACCCAGTACTTC. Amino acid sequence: CASSPGGGQETQYF.